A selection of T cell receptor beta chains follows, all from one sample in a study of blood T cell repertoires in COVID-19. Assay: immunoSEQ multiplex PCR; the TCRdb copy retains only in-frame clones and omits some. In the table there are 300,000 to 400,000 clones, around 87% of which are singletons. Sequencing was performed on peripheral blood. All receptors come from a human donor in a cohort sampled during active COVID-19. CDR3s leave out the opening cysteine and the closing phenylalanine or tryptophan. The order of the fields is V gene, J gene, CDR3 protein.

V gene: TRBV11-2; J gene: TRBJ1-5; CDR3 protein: ASSLGVTGINQPQH
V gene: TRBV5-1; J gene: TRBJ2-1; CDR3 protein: ASSLGLAGVAYNEQF
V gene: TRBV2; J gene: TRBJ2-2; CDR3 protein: ASQGEPNTGELF
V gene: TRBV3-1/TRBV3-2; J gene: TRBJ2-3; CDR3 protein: ASSQDRLAGGDTQY
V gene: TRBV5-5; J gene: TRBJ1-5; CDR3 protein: ASSFNVGNQPQH
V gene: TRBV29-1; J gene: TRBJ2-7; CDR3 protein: SDAALTGSEQY
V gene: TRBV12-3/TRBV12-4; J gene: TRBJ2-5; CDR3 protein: ASSSQIGTQY
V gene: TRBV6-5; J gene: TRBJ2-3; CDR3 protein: ASSYGAVADTQY
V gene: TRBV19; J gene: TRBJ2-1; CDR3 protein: ASSMDRAPYNEQF
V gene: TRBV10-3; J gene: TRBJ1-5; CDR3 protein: AISESRGKGNQPQH
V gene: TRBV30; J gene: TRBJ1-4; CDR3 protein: AWSAGMTNEKLF
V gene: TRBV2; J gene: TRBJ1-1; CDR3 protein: ASSEGGGQRIEAF
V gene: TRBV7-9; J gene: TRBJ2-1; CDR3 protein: ASSLRENSYNEQF
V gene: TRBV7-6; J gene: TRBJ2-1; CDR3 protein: ASSFSGVEQF
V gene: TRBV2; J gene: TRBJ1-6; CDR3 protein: ASNSGNSPLH
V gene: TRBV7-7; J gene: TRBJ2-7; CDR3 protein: ASSLGPQGYEQY
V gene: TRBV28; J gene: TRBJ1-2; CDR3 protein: ASSPTGGDGYT
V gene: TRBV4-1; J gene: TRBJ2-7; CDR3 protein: ASSQDSGRTYEQY
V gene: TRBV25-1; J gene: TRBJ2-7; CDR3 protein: ASSETGDEQY
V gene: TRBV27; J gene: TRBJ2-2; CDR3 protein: ASTTHGVSGKNTGELF
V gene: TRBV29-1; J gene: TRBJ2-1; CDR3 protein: SVGDWYNEQF
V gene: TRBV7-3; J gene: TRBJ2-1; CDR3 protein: ASSLAPWRGGSYNEQF
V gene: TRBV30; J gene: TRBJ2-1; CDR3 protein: AWSVRAGAEGLYNEQF
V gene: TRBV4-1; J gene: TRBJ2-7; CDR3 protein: ASSQTTSGTYEQY
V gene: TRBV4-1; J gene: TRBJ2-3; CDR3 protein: ASSQEGAGEGVTQY